This T cell receptor beta chain is from a study of PD-1 blockade in mismatch repair-deficient tumors. Study as a whole: Patients had around 11 mismatch repair-deficient cancer types, all previously treated and progressing. Broader study findings: Tumor-resident clones, often absent from pretreatment blood, expanded after pembrolizumab and then contracted.

Produced via immunoSEQ multiplex PCR; TCRdb's table is partial and in-frame only. The sample has 100,000 or so clones, 82% seen once. A word on this clone: Its specificity is unknown.

PCR or immunohistochemistry showed mismatch repair deficiency in every enrolled patient. TCRs were sequenced from a few patients responding to pembrolizumab. The receptor was isolated from an adult with mismatch repair-deficient cancer. Here the sequenced sample was peripheral blood, taken approximately 36 weeks after starting pembrolizumab.

The CDR3 region has the DNA TGTGCCAGCAGAATTAGGAGGGGGCAAACCGGGGAGCTGTTTTTT. The encoded protein is CASRIRRGQTGELFF. The rearrangement links TRBV2 to TRBJ2-2; D is possibly TRBD1 (7 bases). Germline V lookup: CDR1 SNHLY, CDR2 FYNNEI. CDR3 size: 15 residues. Trimming took off 6 bases at V and 5 bases at J, with 16 bases between the two ends.